A single sample gave rise to the 19 T cell receptor beta chains below, sequenced in a study of blood T cell repertoires in COVID-19. Profiled with immunoSEQ multiplex PCR; TCRdb holds only in-frame clones, not every one. This repertoire shows about 290,000 clones, roughly nine tenths found once; its top ten account for 1.5% to 2%. Sequenced sample: PBMCs or T cells enriched from blood (not recorded which). These receptors were obtained from a woman between 40 and 55 years old who had recovered from COVID-19.

This clone was counted a single time. The chain combines TRBV13 with TRBJ1-4; D gene uncertain. This CDR3 has 15 amino acids. Trimming removed 4 bases from V and 7 bases from J, with 16 bases in between. Germline CDR1 is PRHDT and CDR2 is FYEKMQ (reference sequence). The CDR3 nucleotides are TGTGCCAGCAGCTACAACAGAGGGCGGGGTGAAAAACTGTTTTTT. Protein product: CASSYNRGRGEKLFF.

This chain joins TRBV2 and TRBJ1-1; D may be TRBD1 (5 bases). The V end was cut by 3 bases, the J end by 0 bases, with 14 bases between. From germline, CDR1 is SNHLY and CDR2 FYNNEI. The CDR3 extends over 16 amino acids. CDR3 nucleotide sequence: TGTGCCAGCAGTGACCCTGAGGCGGGGGTGAACACTGAAGCTTTCTTT. Amino acid sequence: CASSDPEAGVNTEAFF.

DNA for the CDR3: TGTGCCAGTAGTGTTTGGACAGGGGAGAGGGTTGGTCAGCCCCAGCATTTT. This codes for CASSVWTGERVGQPQHF. This chain connects TRBV19 to TRBJ1-5; 9 bases match TRBD1. The junction had 14 bases not matched to a gene; V was cut back by 5 bases and J by 6 bases. From germline, CDR1 is LNHDA and CDR2 SQIVND (reference sequence). The CDR3 runs to 17 residues.

The CDR3 nucleotides read TGTGCCAGCTCACCACGACAGGGGATCGGTCAGCCCCAGCATTTT. Translation: CASSPRQGIGQPQHF. V is TRBV18 and J is TRBJ1-5, with TRBD1 matching 8 bases. Germline-derived CDR1 and CDR2 are KGHSH and LQKENI. Trimming took 1 base from V and 6 from J; bases not matched to a gene: 5. The CDR3 sequence is 15 residues long.

This chain uses TRBV4-1 with TRBJ1-5; the D is unclear. The CDR3 runs 13 residues. Trimming shortened V by 1 base and J by 6 bases, and 7 bases separated the two germline ends. Germline values: CDR1 MGHRA, CDR2 YSYEKL. CDR3 DNA sequence: TGCGCCAGCAGCCAAGGAGTCGGTCAGCCCCAGCATTTT. Protein product: CASSQGVGQPQHF.

This sequence joins TRBV9 and TRBJ1-2; no clear D. The germline gives CDR1 SGDLS, CDR2 YYNGEE. The CDR3 spans 14 residues. With 0 bases removed from V and 5 bases from J, the gap between germline ends came to 11 bases. The DNA for the CDR3 is TGTGCCAGCAGCGTAGAGAGTCAGCGTTATGGCTACACCTTC. It specifies CASSVESQRYGYTF.

The chain links TRBV5-4 to TRBJ1-2; 7 nucleotides line up with TRBD1. Germline V gene lookup returns CDR1 SGHNT and CDR2 YYREEE (reference sequence). With 2 bases clipped from V and 2 bases from J, the junction kept 6 bases outside the gene matches. CDR3 length: 15 amino acids. CDR3 nucleotides: TGTGCCAGCAGCTTACAGGGACAGATGAACTATGGCTACACCTTC. Its translation: CASSLQGQMNYGYTF.

The rearrangement links TRBV3-1 (or the pseudogene TRBV3-2) to TRBJ2-6; D is possibly TRBD1 (6 bases). V was shortened by 4 bases and J by 0 bases, with 13 bases between the two germline ends. CDR1 LGHDT and CDR2 YNNKEL come from the germline V gene (reference sequence). CDR3 size: 17 residues. The CDR3 region has the DNA TGTGCCAGCAGCCTTCGACAGGCCAGCTCTGGGGCCAACGTCCTGACTTTC. It translates to CASSLRQASSGANVLTF.

V usage is TRBV4-1 and J usage is TRBJ1-1; D perhaps matches TRBD1 (6 bases). Trimming removed 8 bases at V and 3 bases at J, with 22 bases between. CDR1 and CDR2 from the germline V gene are MGHRA and YSYEKL. The CDR3 extends over 16 amino acids. As DNA, the CDR3 is TGCGCCAGCCAACAAGACCCTGGGCAGGGGTACACTGAAGCTTTCTTT. Protein product: CASQQDPGQGYTEAFF.

The chain links TRBV5-1 to TRBJ1-4, with no clear D. CDR3 length: 17 residues. Between the trimmed V and J ends, which lost 3 bases and 8 bases, there was a span of 23 bases. Germline CDR1 SGHRS, CDR2 YFSETQ. The CDR3 coding sequence is TGCGCCAGCAGCTCCCTCGGGAAAGGACTTGCGGGGGAAAAACTGTTTTTT. Residues: CASSSLGKGLAGEKLFF.

V and J are TRBV2 and TRBJ1-2; D may be TRBD1 (5 bases). This CDR3 is built from 16 residues. V lost 6 bases, J lost 1 base, and 18 bases lay in between. Germline CDR1 SNHLY, CDR2 FYNNEI. CDR3 nucleotide sequence: TGTGCCAGCAGCGGGGAGGACAAGCACATTAACTATGGCTACACCTTC. This encodes CASSGEDKHINYGYTF.

This rearrangement joins TRBV5-4 to TRBJ2-1, with D possibly matching TRBD2 (5 bases). This CDR3 region has 15 residues. Per germline, CDR1 SGHNT and CDR2 YYREEE (reference sequence). V shed 4 bases and J shed 9 bases, with 20 bases lying between them. This CDR3 reads CASSPAPDPRAEQFF. The CDR3 nucleotides are TGTGCCAGCAGCCCCGCGCCGGACCCGCGGGCTGAGCAGTTCTTC.

This sequence joins TRBV5-4 and TRBJ2-7; 7 bases line up with TRBD1. CDR3 length: 15 residues. J was trimmed by 3 bases and V by 1 base; bases with no gene match: 7. Germline-derived CDR1 and CDR2 are SGHNT and YYREEE (reference sequence). The CDR3 region is CASSLPGGRVYEQYF. In nucleotides, the CDR3 is TGTGCCAGCAGCTTGCCAGGGGGTCGAGTCTACGAGCAGTACTTC.

The V and J genes are TRBV3-1 (or the pseudogene TRBV3-2) and TRBJ1-6, with D perhaps matching TRBD1 (5 bases). Germline-derived CDR1 and CDR2 are LGHDT and YNNKEL (reference sequence). Trimming removed 6 bases at V and 5 bases at J, with 11 bases between. This CDR3 is built from 14 residues. The CDR3 region is CASSTGLNNSPLHF. CDR3 coding DNA: TGTGCCAGCAGTACAGGCCTGAATAATTCACCCCTCCACTTT.

The chain combines TRBV11-3 with TRBJ2-3, with TRBD1 as a possible D gene (6 bases). The CDR3 runs to 16 residues. V lost 5 bases and J lost 0, with 15 bases in between. Germline CDR1 reads SGHNT; CDR2 reads YENEEA. DNA of the CDR3: TGTGCCAGCAGCAAGGGGGACGCGGCCAGCACAGATACGCAGTATTTT. It translates to CASSKGDAASTDTQYF. Based on the CDR3 plus reference TRBV11-3 and TRBJ2-3, the full variable domain is EAGVVQSPRYKIIEKKQPVAFWCNPISGHNTLYWYLQNLGQGPELLIRYENEEAVDDSQLPKDRFSAERLKGVDSTLKIQPAELGDSAVYLCASSKGDAASTDTQYFGPGTRLTVL.

This chain connects TRBV19 to TRBJ1-3; tentatively, D is TRBD1 (6 bases). The germline CDR1 and CDR2 sequences are LNHDA and SQIVND (reference sequence). The ends were cut back, 5 bases at V and 0 bases at J, with 14 bases in the middle. The CDR3 runs to 16 residues. In nucleotides, the CDR3 is TGTGCCAGTAGTCCAGACAGGACGACCTCTGGAAACACCATATATTTT. Translating gives CASSPDRTTSGNTIYF.

The chain is built from TRBV20-1 and TRBJ2-1; D remains ambiguous. V lost 5 bases and J 9 bases, leaving 11 bases between the germline ends. The CDR3 runs 11 residues. Germline V lookup: CDR1 DFQATT, CDR2 SNEGSKA (reference sequence). DNA of the CDR3: TGCAGTGCTGGTAGTGCGCGTGAGCAGTTCTTC. Translating gives CSAGSAREQFF.

The chain joins TRBV19 to TRBJ2-2; 10 nucleotides align to TRBD1. Germline CDR1 is LNHDA and CDR2 is SQIVND (reference sequence). Trimming took 4 bases from V and 3 from J; bases not matched to a gene: 5. The CDR3 length is 16 residues. CDR3 in amino acids: CASSRDRGRYTGELFF. CDR3 in DNA: TGTGCCAGTAGTAGGGACAGGGGTCGATACACCGGGGAGCTGTTTTTT.

A single count supports this clone. The genes are TRBV13 and TRBJ2-3; D unclear. Trimming pared 5 bases from V and 2 bases from J, leaving 11 bases between. This CDR3 contains 14 residues. Germline loops: CDR1 PRHDT, CDR2 FYEKMQ (reference sequence). CDR3 in DNA: TGTGCCAGCAGCCCTCGGTCCTACACAGATACGCAGTATTTT. Residues: CASSPRSYTDTQYF.